The 2 T cell receptor beta chains presented below share a single source sample, sequenced in a study of primary melanoma T cells and metastatic recurrence. Assay: immunoSEQ multiplex PCR; the TCRdb copy retains only in-frame clones and omits some. The sample comprises approximately 250 clones, 79% of which are singletons, and 14% to 15% rests with the top ten. Sequences were obtained from melanoma tumor tissue. The receptor set was obtained from a human donor with melanoma.

The chain couples TRBV11-3 to TRBJ1-4, with D hard to call. The CDR3 length is 16 residues. V was cut by 8 bases and J by 6 bases, with 22 bases left in between. Germline V gene sequence: CDR1 SGHNT, CDR2 YENEEA. The CDR3, as DNA: TGTGCCAGCTCCCGGGGTTTGTGGACGAGATATGAAAAACTGTTTTTT. This sequence encodes CASSRGLWTRYEKLFF. The full variable domain, completed using reference TRBV11-3 and TRBJ1-4, is EAGVVQSPRYKIIEKKQPVAFWCNPISGHNTLYWYLQNLGQGPELLIRYENEEAVDDSQLPKDRFSAERLKGVDSTLKIQPAELGDSAVYLCASSRGLWTRYEKLFFGSGTQLSVL.

J is TRBJ2-1 and V is TRBV28; TRBD2 matches at 12 bases. Germline assignment: CDR1 MDHEN and CDR2 SYDVKM. Losses at the gene ends were 4 bases for V and 4 bases for J; bases not matched to a gene: 8. The CDR3 has 17 amino acids. CDR3 loop: CASSYPGLAGSYNEQFF. The DNA of the CDR3 is TGTGCCAGCAGTTACCCCGGACTAGCGGGGTCTTACAATGAGCAGTTCTTC.